This record looks at one T cell receptor beta chain sequence and its context. Its antigen is still unknown. PBMCs stemmed from less than 13 ml fresh peripheral blood. Per the germline V gene, CDR1 is SGHTA and CDR2 is FQGNSA. Trimming removed 0 bases at V and 0 bases at J, with 9 bases between. The CDR3 runs 15 residues. The data belong to a study of T cells in Graves' hyperthyroidism and ophthalmopathy. Amplified TCR beta CDR3 regions derived from RNA transcripts. An initial round of RT-PCR targeting the TCR CDR3 relied on the HTBI primer set. One entry per CDR3 protein, called by TCRdb with MiXCR from the multiplex PCR reads. Here the sample spans just under 750,000 distinct CDR3 sequences, about a third being singletons. Whole-study results and caveats: Blood also held most thyroid clonotypes expanded beyond 0.001.

The sequenced sample consisted of blood. The V call is TRBV7-2, the J call TRBJ2-7; the D is unclear. The sequence derives from a woman aged 40 to 50 with Graves' hyperthyroidism. The CDR3 loop reads CASSLAGFSSYEQYF. The DNA for the CDR3 is TGTGCCAGCAGCTTAGCAGGGTTCAGCTCCTACGAGCAGTACTTC.